This T cell receptor (beta chain) was documented in a study of identical twins. Template switching added a universal primer site; cDNA carried unique molecular identifiers. TCRdb itself ran the 5' RACE reads through MiXCR, one entry per CDR3 protein. The sample comprises 310,000 or so distinct CDR3 sequences, just under 9.5% of which are singletons, and 5.5% to 9% rests with the top ten. With 0 bases clipped from V and 3 bases from J, the junction kept 6 bases outside the gene matches. Germline lookup yields CDR1 DFQATT and CDR2 SNEGSKA (reference sequence). The CDR3 length is 15 residues. These data were likewise used in another study, on yellow fever vaccine responses in identical twins.

Sequences were obtained from CD8+ T cells sorted from blood. This sequence was found in a young woman in good health. This chain links TRBV20-1 with TRBJ2-7; 9 bases are a match to TRBD1. CDR3 nucleotides: TGCAGTGCTAGAGATCAGGGGACAGGGTTCTACGAGCAGTACTTC. Translated, it gives CSARDQGTGFYEQYF.